The rows below give T cell receptor beta chains drawn from one sample of a study of response to subunit inactivated influenza vaccine. TCRdb re-called the RT-PCR reads through MiXCR, storing one row per CDR3 protein. The data contain about 700,000 distinct CDR3 sequences, about 14% of them singletons. The sample here was PBMCs from blood, taken 14 to 15 days before vaccination. All receptors derive from a man in his fifties who received an inactivated influenza vaccine. The CDR3 runs from the conserved cysteine through the conserved F or W. The order of the fields is J gene, D gene, V gene, clone size, CDR3 DNA, CDR3 protein. A D gene is named only where the DNA matches it firmly. Size values are once, few and many counts, or a class for expanded clones, and some rows have none.

J: TRBJ2-7
D: TRBD2
V: TRBV29-1
size: few
DNA: TGCAGCGTTGGTACAGCGGGAGGGCCTATGGACGAGCAGTACTTC
CDR3: CSVGTAGGPMDEQYF

J: TRBJ2-1
D: -
V: TRBV4-2
size: many
DNA: TGTGCCAGCAGCCAAGATTTTCCAGGCCAGAGCTCCTACAATGAGCAGTTCTTC
CDR3: CASSQDFPGQSSYNEQFF

J: TRBJ2-7
D: TRBD1
V: TRBV7-9
size: few
DNA: TGTGCCAGCAGCTTAAGCGTCCTCGGGACAGGGGGCGACGAGCAGTACTTC
CDR3: CASSLSVLGTGGDEQYF

J: TRBJ2-3
D: -
V: TRBV14
size: few
DNA: TGTGCCAGCAGCACAGTCCCCGATACGCAGTATTTT
CDR3: CASSTVPDTQYF

J: TRBJ2-5
D: -
V: TRBV14
size: -
DNA: TGTGCCAGCAGCCCCGGACGGGGGGCTCGGGAGACCCAGTACTTC
CDR3: CASSPGRGARETQYF

J: TRBJ1-2
D: -
V: TRBV2
size: few
DNA: TGTGCCAGCAGTAAGAGGGGCGACTATGGCTACACCTTC
CDR3: CASSKRGDYGYTF

J: TRBJ2-7
D: TRBD2
V: TRBV10-1
size: few
DNA: TGCGCCAGCAGTGATGGGACTAGCGTCTACGAGCAGTACTTC
CDR3: CASSDGTSVYEQYF

J: TRBJ1-1
D: -
V: TRBV6-5
size: -
DNA: TGTGCCAGCAGTTCCATACTTATTGGGGGGAACACTGAAGCTTTCTTT
CDR3: CASSSILIGGNTEAFF

J: TRBJ2-2
D: TRBD2
V: TRBV6-2/TRBV6-3
size: -
DNA: TGTGCCAGCAGATCTCTAGGGGCGGGAGTCACCGGGGAGCTGTTTTTT
CDR3: CASRSLGAGVTGELFF

J: TRBJ1-1
D: -
V: TRBV5-1
size: -
DNA: TGCGCCAGCAGCCCTTGGATGAACACTGAAGCTTTCTTT
CDR3: CASSPWMNTEAFF

J: TRBJ2-2
D: TRBD1
V: TRBV15
size: few
DNA: TGTGCCACCTGGGACAGGAAGAACACCGGGGAGCTGTTTTTT
CDR3: CATWDRKNTGELFF

J: TRBJ2-5
D: -
V: TRBV9
size: -
DNA: TGTGCCAGCAGCGTAGGGCAGGACCTCCAGGGCCAGACCCAGTACTTC
CDR3: CASSVGQDLQGQTQYF

J: TRBJ2-7
D: -
V: TRBV25-1
size: -
DNA: TGTGCCAGCAGTGGCCCTTTCGAGAGCTACGAGCAGTACTTC
CDR3: CASSGPFESYEQYF

J: TRBJ2-2
D: -
V: TRBV15
size: few
DNA: TGTGCCACCAGCGGTCCGAGCGGATTCAACACCGGGGAGCTGTTTTTT
CDR3: CATSGPSGFNTGELFF

J: TRBJ2-7
D: TRBD1
V: TRBV7-6
size: -
DNA: TGTGCCAGCAGCTCATCCGGACAGGGCGGCGAGCAGTACTTC
CDR3: CASSSSGQGGEQYF